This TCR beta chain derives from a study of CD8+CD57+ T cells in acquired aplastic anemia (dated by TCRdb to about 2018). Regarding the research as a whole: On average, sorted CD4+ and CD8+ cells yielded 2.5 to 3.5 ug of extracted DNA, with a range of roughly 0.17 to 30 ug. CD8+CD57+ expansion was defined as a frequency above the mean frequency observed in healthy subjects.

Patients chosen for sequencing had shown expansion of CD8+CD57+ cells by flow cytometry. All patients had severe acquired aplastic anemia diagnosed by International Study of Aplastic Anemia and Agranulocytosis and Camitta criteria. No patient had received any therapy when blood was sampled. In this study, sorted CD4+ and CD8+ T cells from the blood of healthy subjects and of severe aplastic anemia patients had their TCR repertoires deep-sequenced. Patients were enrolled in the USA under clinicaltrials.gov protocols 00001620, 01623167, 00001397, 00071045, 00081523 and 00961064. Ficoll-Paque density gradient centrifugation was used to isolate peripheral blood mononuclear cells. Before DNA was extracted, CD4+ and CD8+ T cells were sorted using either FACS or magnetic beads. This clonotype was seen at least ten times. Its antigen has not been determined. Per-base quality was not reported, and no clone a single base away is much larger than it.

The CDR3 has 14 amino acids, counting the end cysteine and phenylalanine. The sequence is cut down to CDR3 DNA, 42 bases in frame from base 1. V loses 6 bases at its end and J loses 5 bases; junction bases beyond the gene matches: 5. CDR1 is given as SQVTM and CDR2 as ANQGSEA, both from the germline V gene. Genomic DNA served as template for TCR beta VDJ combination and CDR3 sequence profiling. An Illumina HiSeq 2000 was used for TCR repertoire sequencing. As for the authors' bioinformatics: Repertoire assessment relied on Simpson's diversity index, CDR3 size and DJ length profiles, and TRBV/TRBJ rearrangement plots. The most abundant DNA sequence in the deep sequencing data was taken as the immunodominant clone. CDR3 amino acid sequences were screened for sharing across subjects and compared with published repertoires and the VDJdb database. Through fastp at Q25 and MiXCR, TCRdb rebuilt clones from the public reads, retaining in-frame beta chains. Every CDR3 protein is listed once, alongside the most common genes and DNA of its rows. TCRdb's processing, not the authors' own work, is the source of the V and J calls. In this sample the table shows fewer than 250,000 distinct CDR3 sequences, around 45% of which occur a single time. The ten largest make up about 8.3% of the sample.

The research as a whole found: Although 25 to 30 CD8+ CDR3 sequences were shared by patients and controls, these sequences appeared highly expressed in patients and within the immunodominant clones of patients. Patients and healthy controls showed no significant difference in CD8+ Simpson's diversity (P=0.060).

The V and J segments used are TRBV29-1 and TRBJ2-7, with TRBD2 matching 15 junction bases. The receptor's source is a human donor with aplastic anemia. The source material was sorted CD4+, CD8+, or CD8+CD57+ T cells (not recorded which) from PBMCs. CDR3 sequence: CSVKGLAGGDEQYF. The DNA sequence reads TGCAGCGTCAAGGGACTAGCGGGAGGCGACGAGCAGTACTTC.